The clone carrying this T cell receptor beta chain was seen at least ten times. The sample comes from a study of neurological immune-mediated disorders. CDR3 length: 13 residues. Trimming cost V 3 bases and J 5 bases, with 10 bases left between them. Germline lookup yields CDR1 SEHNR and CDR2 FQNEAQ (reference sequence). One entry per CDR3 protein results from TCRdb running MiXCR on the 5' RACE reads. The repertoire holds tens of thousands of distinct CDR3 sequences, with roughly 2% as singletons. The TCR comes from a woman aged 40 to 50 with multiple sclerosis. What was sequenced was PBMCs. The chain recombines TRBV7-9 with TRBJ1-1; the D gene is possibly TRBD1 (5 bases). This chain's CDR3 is CASSFGGGTEAFF. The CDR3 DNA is TGTGCCAGCAGCTTTGGGGGTGGTACTGAAGCTTTCTTT.